This TCR beta chain was profiled in a study of blood T cell repertoires in COVID-19. In the authors' workflow: It was from reference gene primer amplification that nucleated cell counts were estimated. Some clones are missing from TCRdb's copy, which holds only in-frame ones; the method was immunoSEQ multiplex PCR. D and trimming come from the DNA, and the V and J calls and clone size come from that table. The data hold fewer than 250,000 clones, with around four fifths observed a single time. Germline CDR1 reads SGHTA; CDR2 reads FQGNSA. The CDR3 has 16 amino acids. Trimming removed 3 bases from V and 4 bases from J; junction bases left unmatched: 7. This clone was counted a few times.

V is TRBV7-2 and J is TRBJ2-1, with 9 bases matching TRBD2. The sequencing sample was made of peripheral blood. This TCR came from a woman between 65 and 79 years old with active or convalescent COVID-19. CDR3 sequence: CASSFQSGGNYNEQFF. CDR3 sequence (DNA): TGTGCCAGCAGCTTCCAGAGCGGGGGGAATTACAATGAGCAGTTCTTC.